A selection of T cell receptor beta chains follows, all from one sample in a study of cytomegalovirus exposure and HLA in healthy donors. TCRdb keeps only in-frame clones here, not all; method: immunoSEQ multiplex PCR. Listed are about 140,000 clones; approximately 0.88% falls within the top ten. Sequenced: PBMCs. The receptors stem from a male donor in good health and CMV-seronegative. The CDR3 runs from the conserved cysteine through the conserved F or W. D genes are given only for firm matches.

j_call v_call d_call cdr3_aa cdr3_nt
TRBJ2-5 TRBV14 - CASSQELRVETQYF TGTGCCAGCAGCCAAGAACTCAGGGTAGAGACCCAGTACTTC
TRBJ1-1 TRBV19 - CASRYEGSEAFF TGTGCCAGTAGGTATGAGGGCTCTGAAGCTTTCTTT
TRBJ2-7 TRBV19 TRBD1 CASSSLGQGGFYEQYF TGTGCCAGTAGTTCTTTAGGACAGGGAGGTTTTTACGAGCAGTACTTC
TRBJ2-7 TRBV9 TRBD1 CASSATGTGRDEQYF TGTGCCAGCAGCGCGACCGGGACAGGGAGGGACGAGCAGTACTTC
TRBJ2-1 TRBV20-1 TRBD2 CSATKTSLRFF TGCAGTGCTACCAAGACTAGCCTAAGATTCTTC
TRBJ2-2 TRBV5-1 TRBD1 CASSFPWTGVSTGELFF TGCGCCAGCAGCTTCCCTTGGACAGGGGTTTCCACCGGGGAGCTGTTTTTT
TRBJ2-6 TRBV2 TRBD1 CAGKTGLAGANVLTF TGTGCCGGGAAGACAGGGCTCGCCGGGGCCAACGTCCTGACTTTC
TRBJ2-7 TRBV7-3 - CASSSSGFDEQYF TGTGCCAGCAGCTCCTCAGGGTTCGACGAGCAGTACTTC
TRBJ1-2 TRBV7-9 - CASSLVRGTNYGYTF TGTGCCAGCAGCTTAGTCCGGGGAACCAACTATGGCTACACCTTC
TRBJ1-4 TRBV5-5 - CASSQNEKLFF TGTGCCAGCAGCCAGAATGAAAAACTGTTTTTT
TRBJ2-7 TRBV6-6 - CASKRTVEQYF TGTGCCAGCAAACGGACAGTCGAGCAGTACTTC
TRBJ2-3 TRBV27 TRBD1 CASTPIHGAGGSYTQYF TGTGCCAGCACCCCCATTCATGGGGCAGGGGGCTCATATACGCAGTATTTT
TRBJ1-1 TRBV28 - CASSLHSLNTEAFF TGTGCCAGCAGTTTGCACAGCTTGAACACTGAAGCTTTCTTT
TRBJ2-7 TRBV19 - CASSIGYEQYF TGTGCCAGTAGTATCGGTTACGAGCAGTACTTC
TRBJ1-3 TRBV30 - CAWSYNRAFSGNTIYF TGTGCCTGGAGCTACAACAGGGCTTTCTCTGGAAACACCATATATTTT
TRBJ1-1 TRBV5-1 - CASSLAGGSTEAFF TGCGCCAGCAGCTTGGCCGGGGGTAGCACTGAAGCTTTCTTT
TRBJ2-2 TRBV21-1 - CASSKGGLGTGELFF TGTGCCAGCAGCAAAGGGGGGCTAGGCACCGGGGAGCTGTTTTTT
TRBJ2-2 TRBV15 TRBD1 CATSINRDRVTGELFF TGTGCCACCAGCATAAACCGGGACAGGGTCACCGGGGAGCTGTTTTTT
TRBJ2-2 TRBV19 - CASSRWEKGLGELFF TGTGCCAGTAGTAGGTGGGAGAAGGGTTTAGGGGAGCTGTTTTTT
TRBJ2-1 TRBV7-8 TRBD2 CASSLVAGGPWEQLF TGTGCCAGCAGCTTAGTGGCGGGAGGGCCGTGGGAGCAGCTCTTC
TRBJ2-1 TRBV30 TRBD2 CAWSLGLAGGRYNEQFF TGTGCCTGGAGCCTGGGACTAGCGGGAGGGCGTTACAATGAGCAGTTCTTC
TRBJ1-6 TRBV6-5 - CASSYSLTGGTPLHF TGTGCCAGCAGTTACTCATTGACAGGTGGGACACCCCTCCACTTT
TRBJ2-7 TRBV27 TRBD1 CASTTGGHEQYF TGTGCCAGCACTACAGGGGGTCACGAGCAGTACTTC
TRBJ2-5 TRBV29-1 - CSVRGERETQYF TGCAGCGTCAGGGGGGAAAGAGAGACCCAGTACTTC